This T cell receptor (beta chain) was captured in a study of persistence of HIV-infected CD4 T cells. Study-wide results and caveats: Antigen-responding cells were enriched for degenerate expanded CDR3beta sequences.

Cells were stimulated with CMV-infected fibroblast lysates at about 9.4 ug/mL. CD40L-negative CD69-negative CD45RO-high memory CD4+ T cells were sorted as populations depleted of antigen-responding cells. Details on this clone: What it recognizes is unknown.

This CDR3 contains 17 residues. Trimming cost V 1 base and J 1 base; bases outside gene matches: 9. From germline, CDR1 is SGHKS and CDR2 YYEKEE (reference sequence). The libraries were made with immunoSEQ version 4 in survey mode. Repertoires were generated with immunoSEQ multiplex PCR, while TCRdb's copy carries only in-frame clones and drops some. Among some 48,000 clones listed, around 72% were seen once. The specimen was CD4+ T cells sorted from PBMCs after roughly 17-hour stimulation, collected from a patient who received antiretroviral therapy. The clonotype comes from an adult man with HIV who was CMV-seropositive. The chain combines TRBV5-5 with TRBJ1-2; 8 nucleotides agree with TRBD1. The CDR3 spells CASSLPGGHNINYGYTF. The CDR3 nucleotides are TGTGCCAGCAGCTTGCCAGGGGGCCATAATATTAACTATGGCTACACCTTC.